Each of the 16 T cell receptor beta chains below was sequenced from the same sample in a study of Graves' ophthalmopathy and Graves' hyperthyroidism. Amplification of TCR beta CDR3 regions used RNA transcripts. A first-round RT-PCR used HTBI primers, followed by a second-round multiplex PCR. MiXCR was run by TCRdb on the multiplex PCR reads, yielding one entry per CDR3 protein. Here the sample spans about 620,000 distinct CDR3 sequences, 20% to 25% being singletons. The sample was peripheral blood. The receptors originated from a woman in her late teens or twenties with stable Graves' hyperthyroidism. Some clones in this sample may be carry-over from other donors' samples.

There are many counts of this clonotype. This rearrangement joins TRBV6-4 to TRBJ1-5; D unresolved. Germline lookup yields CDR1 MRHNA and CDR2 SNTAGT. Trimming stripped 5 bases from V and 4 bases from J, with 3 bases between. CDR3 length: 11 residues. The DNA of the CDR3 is TGTGCCAGCAGTCGTAATCAGCCCCAGCATTTT. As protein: CASSRNQPQHF.

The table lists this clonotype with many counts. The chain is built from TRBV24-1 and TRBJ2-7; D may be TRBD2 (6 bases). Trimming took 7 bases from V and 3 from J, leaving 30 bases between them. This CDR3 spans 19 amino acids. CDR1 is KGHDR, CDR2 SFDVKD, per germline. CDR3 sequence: CATRATSGLATSNYYEQYF. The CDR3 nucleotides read TGTGCCACCAGGGCAACGTCAGGCCTAGCGACTTCGAATTACTACGAGCAGTACTTC.

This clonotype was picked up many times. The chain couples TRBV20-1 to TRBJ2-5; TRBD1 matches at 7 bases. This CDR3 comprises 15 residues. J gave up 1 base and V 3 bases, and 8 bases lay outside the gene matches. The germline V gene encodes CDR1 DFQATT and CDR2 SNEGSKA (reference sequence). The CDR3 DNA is TGCAGTGCTAGCCTGTCAGGGGGTTTCCAAGAGACCCAGTACTTC. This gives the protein CSASLSGGFQETQYF.

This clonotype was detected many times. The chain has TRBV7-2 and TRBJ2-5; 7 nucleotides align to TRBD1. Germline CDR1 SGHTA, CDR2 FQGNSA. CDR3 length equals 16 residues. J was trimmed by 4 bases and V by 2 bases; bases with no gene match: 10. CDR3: CASSLLQGFEGETQYF. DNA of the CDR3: TGTGCCAGCAGCTTATTACAGGGGTTCGAGGGAGAGACCCAGTACTTC. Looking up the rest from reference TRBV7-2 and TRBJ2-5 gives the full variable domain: GAGVSQSPSNKVTEKGKDVELRCDPISGHTALYWYRQSLGQGLEFLIYFQGNSAPDKSGLPSDRFSAERTGGSVSTLTIQRTQQEDSAVYLCASSLLQGFEGETQYFGPGTRLLVL.

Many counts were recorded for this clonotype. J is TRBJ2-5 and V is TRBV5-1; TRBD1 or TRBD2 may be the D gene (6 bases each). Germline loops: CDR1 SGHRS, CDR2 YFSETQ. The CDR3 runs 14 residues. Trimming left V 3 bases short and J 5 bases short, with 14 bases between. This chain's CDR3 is CASSSPGAWETQYF. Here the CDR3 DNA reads TGCGCCAGCAGCTCCCCGGGGGCGTGGGAGACCCAGTACTTC.

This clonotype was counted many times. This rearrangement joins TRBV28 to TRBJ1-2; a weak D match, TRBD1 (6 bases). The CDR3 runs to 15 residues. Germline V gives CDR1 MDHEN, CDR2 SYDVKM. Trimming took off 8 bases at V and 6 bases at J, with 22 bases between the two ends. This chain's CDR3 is CASGLNREGGDGYTF. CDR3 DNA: TGTGCCAGCGGGTTGAACAGGGAAGGAGGAGATGGCTACACCTTC.

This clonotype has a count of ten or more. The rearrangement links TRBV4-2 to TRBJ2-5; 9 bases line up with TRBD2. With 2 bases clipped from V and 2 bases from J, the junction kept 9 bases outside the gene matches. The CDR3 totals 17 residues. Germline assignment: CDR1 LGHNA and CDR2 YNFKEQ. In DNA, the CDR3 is TGTGCCAGCAGCCAAAATACAGGCGGGAGGGAACAAGAGACCCAGTACTTC. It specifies CASSQNTGGREQETQYF.

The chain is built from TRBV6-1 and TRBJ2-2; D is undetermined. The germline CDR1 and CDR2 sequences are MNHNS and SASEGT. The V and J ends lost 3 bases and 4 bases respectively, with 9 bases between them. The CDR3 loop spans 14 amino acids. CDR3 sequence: CASSDGLITGELFF. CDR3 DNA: TGTGCCAGCAGTGACGGCCTAATCACCGGGGAGCTGTTTTTT.

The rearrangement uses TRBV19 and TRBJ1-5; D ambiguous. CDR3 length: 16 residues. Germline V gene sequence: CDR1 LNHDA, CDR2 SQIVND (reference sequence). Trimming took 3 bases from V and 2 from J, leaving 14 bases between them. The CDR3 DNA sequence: TGTGCCAGTAGTATTAGGATTGGTGATGGCAATCAGCCCCAGCATTTT. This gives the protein CASSIRIGDGNQPQHF.

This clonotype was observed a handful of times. Here the CDR3 DNA reads TGTGCCAGCAGTACCCACGGGGCCGGGGAGCTGTTTTTT. Its translation: CASSTHGAGELFF. V is TRBV12-3 or TRBV12-4 and J is TRBJ2-2; possibly TRBD2 for D (5 bases). V lost 5 bases and J lost 6, with 10 bases in between. The CDR3 length is 13 residues.

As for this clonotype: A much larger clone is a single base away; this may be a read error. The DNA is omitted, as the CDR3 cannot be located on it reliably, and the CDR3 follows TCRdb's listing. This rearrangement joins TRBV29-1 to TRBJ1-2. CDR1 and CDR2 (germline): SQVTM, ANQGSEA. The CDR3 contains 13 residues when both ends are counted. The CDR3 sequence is CSVASGTFYGYSF.

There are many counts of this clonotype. The chain's CDR3 is CASRKAVGGNQPQHF. CDR3 nucleotide sequence: TGTGCCAGTAGGAAGGCGGTCGGCGGCAATCAGCCCCAGCATTTT. V is TRBV19 and J is TRBJ1-5; no definite D call. V gave up 6 bases and J gave up 2 bases, with 14 bases separating them. Germline lookup yields CDR1 LNHDA and CDR2 SQIVND (reference sequence). This CDR3 has 15 residues.

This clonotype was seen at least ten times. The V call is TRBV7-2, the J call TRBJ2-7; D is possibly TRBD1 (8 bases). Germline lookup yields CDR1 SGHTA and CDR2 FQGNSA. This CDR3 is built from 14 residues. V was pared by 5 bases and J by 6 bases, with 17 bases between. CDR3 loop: CASSPWTGRGEQYF. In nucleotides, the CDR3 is TGTGCCAGCAGCCCGTGGACAGGGAGGGGCGAGCAGTACTTC.

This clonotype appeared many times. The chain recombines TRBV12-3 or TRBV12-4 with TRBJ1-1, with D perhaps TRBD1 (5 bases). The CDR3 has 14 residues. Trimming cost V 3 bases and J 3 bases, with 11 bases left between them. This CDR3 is CASSFYQGDTEAFF. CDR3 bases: TGTGCCAGCAGTTTTTATCAGGGCGACACTGAAGCTTTCTTT.

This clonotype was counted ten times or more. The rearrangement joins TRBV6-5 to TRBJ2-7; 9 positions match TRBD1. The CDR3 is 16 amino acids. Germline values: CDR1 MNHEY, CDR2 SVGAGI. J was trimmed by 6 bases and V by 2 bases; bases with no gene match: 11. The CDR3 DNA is TGTGCCAGCAGTTACCTCCGGACAGGGGCCCAAGGCGAGCAGTACTTC. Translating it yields CASSYLRTGAQGEQYF.

The CDR3 DNA reads TGTGCCAGCAGCTTGGCACTAGCGGGGGCCTCCTCCTACGAGCAGTACTTC. Translation gives CASSLALAGASSYEQYF. The chain carries TRBV5-6 and TRBJ2-7, with 11 bases that match TRBD2. The CDR3 is 17 residues long. Germline lookup yields CDR1 SGHDT and CDR2 YYEEEE. The V segment lost 0 bases and the J segment 0 bases; nucleotides outside the gene matches: 5. The full variable domain, completed using reference TRBV5-6 and TRBJ2-7, is DAGVTQSPTHLIKTRGQQVTLRCSPKSGHDTVSWYQQALGQGPQFIFQYYEEEERQRGNFPDRFSGHQFPNYSSELNVNALLLGDSALYLCASSLALAGASSYEQYFGPGTRLTVT.